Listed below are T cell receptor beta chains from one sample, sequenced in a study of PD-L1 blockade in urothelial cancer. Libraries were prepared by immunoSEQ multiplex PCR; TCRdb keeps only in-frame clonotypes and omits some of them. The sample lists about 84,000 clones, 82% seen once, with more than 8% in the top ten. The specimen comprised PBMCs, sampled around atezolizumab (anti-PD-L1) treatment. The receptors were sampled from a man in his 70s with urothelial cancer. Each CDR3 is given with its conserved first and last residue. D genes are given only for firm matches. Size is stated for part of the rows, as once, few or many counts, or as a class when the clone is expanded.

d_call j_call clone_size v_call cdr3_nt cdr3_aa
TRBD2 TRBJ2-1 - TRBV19 TGTGCCACCCAAGATAGCGGGGGGGCAAATGAGCAGTTCTTC CATQDSGGANEQFF
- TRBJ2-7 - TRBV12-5 TGTGCTAGTGGTAAAGGGGGCGAGCAGTACTTC CASGKGGEQYF
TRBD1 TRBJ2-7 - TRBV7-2 TGTGCCAGCAGCCGGACAGGGATTCCCTACGAGCAGTACTTC CASSRTGIPYEQYF
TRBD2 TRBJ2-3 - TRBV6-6 TGTGCCAGCAGCCCCTGGCGGGAGAGTTCAGATACGCAGTATTTT CASSPWRESSDTQYF
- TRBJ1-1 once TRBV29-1 TGCAGCGTCCGGGGACAACCGAACACTGAAGCTTTCTTT CSVRGQPNTEAFF
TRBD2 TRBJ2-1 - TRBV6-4 TGTGCCAGCAGTGACCGGGGACTAGGGAATGAGCAGTTCTTC CASSDRGLGNEQFF
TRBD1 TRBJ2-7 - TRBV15 TGTGCCACCAGCAGGGACTCAGGGGACAGGGGCTACGAGCAGTACTTC CATSRDSGDRGYEQYF
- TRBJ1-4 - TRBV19 TGTGCCAGTAACCCCGGGAGAGATAATGAAAAACTGTTTTTT CASNPGRDNEKLFF
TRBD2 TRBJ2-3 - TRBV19 TGTGCCAGTAGTGTCTTTTCTCGGGAGGGGGGAGATACGCAGTATTTT CASSVFSREGGDTQYF
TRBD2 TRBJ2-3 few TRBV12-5 TGTGCTAGTGGTTTCGGGGGGGATACGCAGTATTTT CASGFGGDTQYF
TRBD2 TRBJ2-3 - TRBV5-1 TGCGCCAGCAGCCTTTGGACTAGCGGGGGGGCTAATACGCAGTATTTT CASSLWTSGGANTQYF
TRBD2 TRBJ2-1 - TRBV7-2 TGTGCCAGCAGCTTAGACGCTTCGGGAGGTGAGCAGTTCTTC CASSLDASGGEQFF
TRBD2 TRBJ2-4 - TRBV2 TGTGCCAGCAGTGTCGGGGGGGCAAACATTCAGTACTTC CASSVGGANIQYF
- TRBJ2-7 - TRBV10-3 TGTGCCATCAGTGGGCAACAGGGCTTCGAGCAGTACTTC CAISGQQGFEQYF
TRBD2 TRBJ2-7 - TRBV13 TGTGCCAGCAGCTTGGACTTCGGGACTAGCGCCTACGAGCAGTACTTC CASSLDFGTSAYEQYF
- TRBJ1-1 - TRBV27 TGTGCCAGCAGTCCCCAGGTCGGGAGACACATGAACACTGAAGCTTTCTTT CASSPQVGRHMNTEAFF
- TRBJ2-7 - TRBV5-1 TGCGCCAGCAGCTCCTTGGGGGGTCGAGGCTACGAGCAGTACTTC CASSSLGGRGYEQYF
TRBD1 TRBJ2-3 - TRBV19 TGTGCCAGTTCGGAGACAGGGGGTACAGATACGCAGTATTTT CASSETGGTDTQYF
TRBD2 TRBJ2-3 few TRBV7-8 TGTGCCAGCAGCTTACTAGCGGGGGGTCTCACAGATACGCAGTATTTT CASSLLAGGLTDTQYF
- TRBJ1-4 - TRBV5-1 TGCGCCAGCAGCCTGGGACACAGGGATGAAAAACTGTTTTTT CASSLGHRDEKLFF
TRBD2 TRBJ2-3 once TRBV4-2 TGTGCCAGCAGCCAACCGACTAGCGGGGTCACAGATACGCAGTATTTT CASSQPTSGVTDTQYF
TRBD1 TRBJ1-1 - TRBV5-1 TGCGCCAGCAGCTTGGACAGGGGAATCACTGAAGCTTTCTTT CASSLDRGITEAFF
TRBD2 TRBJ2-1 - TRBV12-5 TGTGCTAGTGGTACCGGGACTAGCGGGAGTATACAGTTCTTC CASGTGTSGSIQFF
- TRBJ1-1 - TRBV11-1 TGTGCCAGCAGCTTAGCCCAGGGAGGATTGACTGAAGCTTTCTTT CASSLAQGGLTEAFF
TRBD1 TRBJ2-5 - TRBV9 TGTGCCAGCAGCGTGGGGACAGGGGAAGAGACCCAGTACTTC CASSVGTGEETQYF
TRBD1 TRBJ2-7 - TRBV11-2 TGTGCGTCCGGGACAGGTTCCTACGAGCAGTACTTC CASGTGSYEQYF
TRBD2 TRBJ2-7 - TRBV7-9 TGTGCCAGCAGCTTAGGACTAGCGGTCTACGAGCAGTACTTC CASSLGLAVYEQYF
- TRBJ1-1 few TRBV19 TGTGCCAGATTACAGGTGAGTCCTGCTGAAGCTTTCTTT CARLQVSPAEAFF
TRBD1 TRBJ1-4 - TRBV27 TGTGCCAGCAGTTGGGACAGGGAGGAAAAACTGTTTTTT CASSWDREEKLFF
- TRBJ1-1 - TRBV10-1 TGCGCCAGCACCGAAGGAGGGTTGAACACTGAAGCTTTCTTT CASTEGGLNTEAFF
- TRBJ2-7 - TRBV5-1 TGCGCCAGCAGCCGTGATACTATGTACGAGCAGTACTTC CASSRDTMYEQYF
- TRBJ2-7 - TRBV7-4 TGTGCCAGCAGCTGGGGGGACGGTTACGAGCAGTACTTC CASSWGDGYEQYF
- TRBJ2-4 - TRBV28 TGTGCCAGCAGTCCCGACAGCAACATTCAGTACTTC CASSPDSNIQYF
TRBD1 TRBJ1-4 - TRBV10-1 TGCGCCAGCAGTGACTCCGGGACAGGGGGTGAAAAACTGTTTTTT CASSDSGTGGEKLFF
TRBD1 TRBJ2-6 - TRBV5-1 TGCGCCAGCAGCTCAAGGGGGCTGGGAGAGGCTGGGGCCAACGTCCTGACTTTC CASSSRGLGEAGANVLTF
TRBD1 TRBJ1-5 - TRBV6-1 TGTGCCAGCAGTCAGGACAGGGGAGGACAGCCCCAGCATTTT CASSQDRGGQPQHF
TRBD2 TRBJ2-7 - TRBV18 TGTGCCAGCTCGGACACTAGCGGTCTTTACGAGCAGTACTTC CASSDTSGLYEQYF
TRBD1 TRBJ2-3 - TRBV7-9 TGTGCCAGCAGCGGCGGACAGGGGAGGAACACAGATACGCAGTATTTT CASSGGQGRNTDTQYF
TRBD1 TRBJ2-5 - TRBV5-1 TGCGCCAGCATCGCGGACAGGAAAGAGACCCAGTACTTC CASIADRKETQYF
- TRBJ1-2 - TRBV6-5 TGTGCCAGCAGGCCTCCGGACATCTACCTTTACACCTTC CASRPPDIYLYTF
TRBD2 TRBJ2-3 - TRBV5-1 TGCGCCAGCAGCTTACTAGCGACCACAGATACGCAGTATTTT CASSLLATTDTQYF
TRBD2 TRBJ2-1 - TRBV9 TGTGCCAGCAGCCCAGAGGGAGGACTAGCGGGGGGCGAGCAGTTCTTC CASSPEGGLAGGEQFF
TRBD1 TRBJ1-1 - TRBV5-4 TGTGCCAGCAGCTTGGTTCAGGGGGACACTGAAGCTTTCTTT CASSLVQGDTEAFF
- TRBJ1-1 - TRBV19 TGTGCCAGTACCGGCGTCGGGAGGTACACTGAAGCTTTCTTT CASTGVGRYTEAFF
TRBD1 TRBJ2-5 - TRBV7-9 TGTGCCAGCAGCCCGAAGGACAGGGGTGAGGAGACCCAGTACTTC CASSPKDRGEETQYF
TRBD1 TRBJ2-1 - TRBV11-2 TGTGCCAGCAGGTGGACAGGCGAAAATGAGCAGTTCTTC CASRWTGENEQFF
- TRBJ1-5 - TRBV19 TGTGCCAGTAGTAGGTCCGGTGGAGGGAGCAATCAGCCCCAGCATTTT CASSRSGGGSNQPQHF
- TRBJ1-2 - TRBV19 TGTGCCAGTATGGTGGGGGCTGGTGGCTACACCTTC CASMVGAGGYTF
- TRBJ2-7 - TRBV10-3 TGTGCCATCAGTGAACCGACAGGATGGACCTACGAGCAGTACTTC CAISEPTGWTYEQYF
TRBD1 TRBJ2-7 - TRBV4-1 TGCGCCAGCAGCCAGGGGGGACAGGACTACGAGCAGTACTTC CASSQGGQDYEQYF
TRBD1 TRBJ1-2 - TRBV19 TGTGCCAGTAGTCCCGAGACAGGGACCGGCTACACCTTC CASSPETGTGYTF
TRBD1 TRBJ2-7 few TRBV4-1 TGCGCCAGCAGCCAATTGGGACAGGGTTACGAGCAGTACTTC CASSQLGQGYEQYF
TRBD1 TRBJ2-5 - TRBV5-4 TGTGCCAGCAGCTTTACAGGGGGTGGGACCCAGTACTTC CASSFTGGGTQYF
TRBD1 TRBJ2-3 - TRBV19 TGTGCCAGTAGCTTCCAACAGGGGAGCACAGATACGCAGTATTTT CASSFQQGSTDTQYF
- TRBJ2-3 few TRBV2 TGTGCCAGCAGTTCCCACCGGGGATCAGTGGAGAATACGCAGTATTTT CASSSHRGSVENTQYF
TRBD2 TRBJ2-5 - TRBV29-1 TGCAGCGTTGACGTCGGCGGGAGCGTCGAGACCCAGTACTTC CSVDVGGSVETQYF
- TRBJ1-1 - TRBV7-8 TGTGCCAGCAGCTTATTAGCCCGGTACACTGAAGCTTTCTTT CASSLLARYTEAFF
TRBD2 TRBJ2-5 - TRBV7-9 TGTGCCAGCAGCTTAGTCCGGGCTAGCGGGAAAGAGACCCAGTACTTC CASSLVRASGKETQYF
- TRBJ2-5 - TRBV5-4 TGTGCCAGCAGCAAAGAATGGGCTGGGGAGACCCAGTACTTC CASSKEWAGETQYF